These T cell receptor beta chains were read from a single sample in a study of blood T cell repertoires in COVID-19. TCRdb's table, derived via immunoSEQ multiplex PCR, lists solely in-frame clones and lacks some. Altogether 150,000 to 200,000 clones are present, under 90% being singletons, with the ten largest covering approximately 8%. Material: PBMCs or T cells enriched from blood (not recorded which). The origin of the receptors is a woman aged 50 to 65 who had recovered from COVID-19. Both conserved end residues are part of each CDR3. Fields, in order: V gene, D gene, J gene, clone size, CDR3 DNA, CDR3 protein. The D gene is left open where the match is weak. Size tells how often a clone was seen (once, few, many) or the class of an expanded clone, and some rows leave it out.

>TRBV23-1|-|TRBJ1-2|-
TGCGCCAGCAGTCAATCGCCCCCGGAGGGCAACTCTAACTATGGCTACACCTTC
CASSQSPPEGNSNYGYTF
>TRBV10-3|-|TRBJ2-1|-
TGTGCCATCAGTGAACAACAGCACCAGCCCTACAATGAGCAGTTCTTC
CAISEQQHQPYNEQFF
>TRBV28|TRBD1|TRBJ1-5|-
TGTGCCAGCAGTTTATTGACAGGGATTCAGCCCCAGCATTTT
CASSLLTGIQPQHF
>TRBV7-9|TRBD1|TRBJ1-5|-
TGTGCCAGCAGCTTAGGGCGAGGGGGCGACAATCAGCCCCAGCATTTT
CASSLGRGGDNQPQHF
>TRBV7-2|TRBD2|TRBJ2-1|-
TGTGCCAGCAGCTTTGGGGGGGAGGGTGAGCAGTTCTTC
CASSFGGEGEQFF
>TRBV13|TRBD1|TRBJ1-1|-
TGTGCCAGCAGCTTGGGGACAGTGAACACTGAAGCTTTCTTT
CASSLGTVNTEAFF
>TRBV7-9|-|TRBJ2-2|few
TGTGCCAGCAGCTTAATTGAGGCCGGGGAGCTGTTTTTT
CASSLIEAGELFF
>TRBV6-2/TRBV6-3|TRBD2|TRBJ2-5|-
TGTGCCAGCAGTTCGGGGGGTTGGGAGACCCAGTACTTC
CASSSGGWETQYF
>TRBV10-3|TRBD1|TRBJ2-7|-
TGTGCCACCGCGGACAGGGGGCGGTTGGGCGAGCAGTACTTC
CATADRGRLGEQYF
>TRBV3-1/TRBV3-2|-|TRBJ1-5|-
TGTGCCAGCAGCCAAGGGAGGGATCAGCCCCAGCATTTT
CASSQGRDQPQHF
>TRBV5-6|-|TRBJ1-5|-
TGTGCCAGCACGAGGGAAAATCAGCCCCAGCATTTT
CASTRENQPQHF
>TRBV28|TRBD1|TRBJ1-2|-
TGTGCCAGCAGTAGACCGGACAGGGAAGGTTATGGCTACACCTTC
CASSRPDREGYGYTF
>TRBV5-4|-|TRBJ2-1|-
TGTGCCAGCAGGGTTTTCGGACTAAGCTCCTACAATGAGCAGTTCTTC
CASRVFGLSSYNEQFF
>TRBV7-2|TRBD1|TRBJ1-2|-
TGTGCCAGCGGCCGGACAGGGGTGTACTATGGCTACACCTTC
CASGRTGVYYGYTF
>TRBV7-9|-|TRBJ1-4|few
TGTGCCAGCAGCCTTGCCGGGACAATAAATGAAAAACTGTTTTTT
CASSLAGTINEKLFF
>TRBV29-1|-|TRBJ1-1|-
TGCAGCGTTGAGGCGGGGGGCATGAACACTGAAGCTTTCTTT
CSVEAGGMNTEAFF
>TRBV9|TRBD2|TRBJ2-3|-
TGTGCCAGCAGCGTAGTAGCTAGCGGGAGTGCAGATACGCAGTATTTT
CASSVVASGSADTQYF
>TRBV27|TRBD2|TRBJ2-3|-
TGTGCCAGCAGGCCGGGACTAGCGGGCCTAACGGTCGCGCAGTATTTT
CASRPGLAGLTVAQYF
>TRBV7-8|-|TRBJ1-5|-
TGTGCCAGCAGCTTAGCGCAGTTTGTCAGGAACAACAATCAGCCCCAGCATTTT
CASSLAQFVRNNNQPQHF
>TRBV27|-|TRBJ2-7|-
TGTGCCAGCAGTCCACAGGGCTACGAGCAGTACTTC
CASSPQGYEQYF
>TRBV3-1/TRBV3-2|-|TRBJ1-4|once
TGTGCCAGCAGCCGGGCCAGGGGTCGCCCTAATGAAAAACTGTTTTTT
CASSRARGRPNEKLFF
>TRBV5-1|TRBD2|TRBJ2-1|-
TGCGCCAGCAGCTTGGGGGCGGGAGTAGGGAATGAGCAGTTCTTC
CASSLGAGVGNEQFF
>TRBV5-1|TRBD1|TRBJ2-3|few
TGCGCCAGCAGCTTGGGACAGGGTACGCAGTATTTT
CASSLGQGTQYF
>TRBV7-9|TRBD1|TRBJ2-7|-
TGTGCCAGCAGCTCCGGGACAGGGGGCGGCGAGCAGTACTTC
CASSSGTGGGEQYF
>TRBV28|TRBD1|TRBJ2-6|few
TGTGCCAGCAGTTTGTGGGACAGGGTGGATCTAAGGTCTGGGGCCAACGTCCTGACTTTC
CASSLWDRVDLRSGANVLTF
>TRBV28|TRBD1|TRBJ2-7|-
TGTGCCAGCAGTCCCACCGGGACAGGGGGAAACGAGCAGTACTTC
CASSPTGTGGNEQYF
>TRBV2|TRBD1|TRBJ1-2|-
TGTGCCAGCACCCGAGGACAGGGGACGGGCTATGGCTACACCTTC
CASTRGQGTGYGYTF
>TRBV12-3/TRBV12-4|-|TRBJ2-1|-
TGTGCCAGCAGCAGTTCCGCCTTAATGAAGCAGTTCTTC
CASSSSALMKQFF
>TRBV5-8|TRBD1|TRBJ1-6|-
TGTGCCAGCACCCCCACAGGGGGCGTAGTTGATTCACCCCTCCACTTT
CASTPTGGVVDSPLHF
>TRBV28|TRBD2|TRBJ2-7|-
TGTGCCAGCAGTTTATTTCGGGGGGGTTTTGGATACGAGCAGTACTTC
CASSLFRGGFGYEQYF
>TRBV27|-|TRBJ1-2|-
TGTGCCAGCAGCTCATTCAGGGGTCGTGGCTACACCTTC
CASSSFRGRGYTF
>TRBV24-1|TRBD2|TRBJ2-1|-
TGTGCCACCAGTGATTTGCTAGCGGGAGGCGAGCAGTTCTTC
CATSDLLAGGEQFF
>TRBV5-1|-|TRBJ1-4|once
TGCGCCAGCAGCTTGGGAGGGCAGTGGAGGGAAAAACTGTTTTTT
CASSLGGQWREKLFF
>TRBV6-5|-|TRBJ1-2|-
TGTGCCAGCCGGCCGACCGGACAGTCCTATGGCTACACCTTC
CASRPTGQSYGYTF
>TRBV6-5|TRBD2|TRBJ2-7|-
TGTGCCAGCAGTAACCGACTAGCGGGAGGTTACGAGCAGTACTTC
CASSNRLAGGYEQYF
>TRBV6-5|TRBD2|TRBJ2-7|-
TGTGCCAGCAGTTCGACTAGCGGGGGATCGGGCGAGCAGTACTTC
CASSSTSGGSGEQYF
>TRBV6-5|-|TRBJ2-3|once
TGTGCCAGCAGTTACTCGAGGGCAGGATTGCAGTATTTT
CASSYSRAGLQYF
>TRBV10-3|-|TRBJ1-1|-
TGTGCCATCAGTGAGTCTCACAGGGCACATGAAGCTTTCTTT
CAISESHRAHEAFF
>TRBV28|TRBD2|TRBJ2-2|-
TGTGCCAGCAGGACCGGGACTAGGGACACCGGGGAGCTGTTTTTT
CASRTGTRDTGELFF
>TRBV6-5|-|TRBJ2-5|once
TGTGCCAGCAGTTACTCGTTTCCAGGAAAAGAGACCCAGTACTTC
CASSYSFPGKETQYF
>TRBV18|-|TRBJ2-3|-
TGTGCCAGCTCAGGGACACCTAGCACAGATACGCAGTATTTT
CASSGTPSTDTQYF
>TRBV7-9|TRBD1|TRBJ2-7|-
TGTGCCAGCAGCAAGGGACAGGGTGGCGCCGCCTACGAGCAGTACTTC
CASSKGQGGAAYEQYF
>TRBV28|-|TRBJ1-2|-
-
CASSSSGQGGYGYTF
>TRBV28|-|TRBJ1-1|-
TGTGCCAGCAGTCAAGCTCAGGGCTACACTGAAGCTTTCTTT
CASSQAQGYTEAFF
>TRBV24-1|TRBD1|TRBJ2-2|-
TGTGCCACCCGGACAGGAGGGAACACCGGGGAGCTGTTTTTT
CATRTGGNTGELFF
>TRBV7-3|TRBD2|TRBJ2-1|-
TGTGCCAGCAGCTCAGAGCGGGGCAATGAGCAGTTCTTC
CASSSERGNEQFF
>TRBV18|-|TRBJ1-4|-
TGTGCCAGCTCACCGCGGACAGATGAAAAACTGTTTTTT
CASSPRTDEKLFF
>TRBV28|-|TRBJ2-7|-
TGTGCCAGCAAGCCCTCTAGAAACGAGCAGTACTTC
CASKPSRNEQYF
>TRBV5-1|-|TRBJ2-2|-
TGCGCCACCACTCGGGACACCGGGGAGCTGTTTTTT
CATTRDTGELFF
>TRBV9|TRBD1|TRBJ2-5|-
TGTGCCAGCAGCGTAGTGGGACAGGGCCAAGAGACCCAGTACTTC
CASSVVGQGQETQYF
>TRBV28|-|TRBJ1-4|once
TGTGCCAGCAGTTTAATGGGGCCTTCCAGTGAAAAACTGTTTTTT
CASSLMGPSSEKLFF
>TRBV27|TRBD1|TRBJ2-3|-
TGTGCCAGCAGTAGACAGGGGAATTGGCCAGATACGCAGTATTTT
CASSRQGNWPDTQYF
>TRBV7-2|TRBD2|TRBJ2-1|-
TGTGCCAGCAGCTTAAAGGTGCGGGAGGGCGGAAGCTCCTACAATGAGCAGTTCTTC
CASSLKVREGGSSYNEQFF